This record concerns one TCR beta chain sequence. This clonotype was detected many times. The antigen it binds to is not known. Base qualities are not at hand, and no much larger clone is one base apart. Reading the label with the study, this specimen's time point is: pre-sensitization, week 0. The treatment or condition label of this sample denotes: therapeutic diphenylcyclopropenone sensitization with weekly scalp DPC. Blood at each patch-test visit was drawn before the patch test was applied. Eligible patients were aged 18 to 70, diagnosed with alopecia, deemed suitable for DPC therapy, and excluded if pregnant. Unfractionated whole blood was collected in Tempus Blood RNA tubes, and total RNA was extracted from that blood. These data belong to a study of human T cells and chemical hapten exposure (dated by TCRdb to about 2021). For context, the study as a whole: For sensitization, 2% DPC in acetone was applied to an approximately 2 cm by approximately 2 cm area of upper inner arm skin. Blood samples were taken from patients before sensitization (week 0) and then at 2, 6 and about 24 weeks after DPC sensitization. Roughly 30 alopecia patients gave blood for TCR sequencing at one to four time points (pre-sensitization, 2, 6 and 24 weeks). The mostly female patient cohort included alopecia areata with under or over 50% scalp involvement, alopecia totalis and alopecia universalis. Patients additionally received weekly therapeutic DPC doses to the scalp throughout the approximately 25-week study period. The study tracked peripheral blood TCR repertoire changes in vivo during primary and secondary sensitization to the hapten diphenylcyclopropenone (DPC) in alopecia patients. Libraries were pooled for sequencing, and variation in per-sample TCR yields was attributed mainly to small differences in library volumes within the pool. Patch testing was done on the upper back using Finn chambers containing 0.01% DPC, and results were scored after 6 days according to International Contact Dermatitis Research Group standards.

The cysteine opens and the phenylalanine closes a CDR3 of 16 amino acids. Only CDR3 DNA is held: 48 bases, read in frame from base 1. V and J lose 4 bases and 2 bases, and a span of 15 bases separates them. CDR1 and CDR2 are read off the germline V gene as LGHNA and YSLEER. Summary of the overall study and its limitations: Significantly more large CDR3 similarity clusters were formed by expanded TCRs than by pre-sensitization or healthy control sets, consistent with antigen-driven responses. No change with DPC sensitization was found in the number of TCRs above 1 in 1000 frequency, and no evidence of global repertoire structure alterations was found. Because every patient had alopecia, a presumed autoimmune disease, the patients' immune response might differ from that of healthy individuals. The number of PT1 expanded TCRs positively correlated with patch test score, significant at thresholds 8, 16 and 32 but not 4. After repeated subsampling, the strength of the expansion versus patch-test correlation and the threshold at which it became significant changed.

The library was made by RACE. Reads for this sample came from a NextSeq 500. During library preparation, unique molecular identifiers were attached to individual cDNA molecules so that TCRs could be counted in a quantitative, reproducible way. Each blood RNA sample was used to sequence both TCR alpha and TCR beta chains. In the authors' own workflow: The median number of TCRs per sample was approximately 98,000, ranging from 23,224 to 690,600. The Decombinator software suite was used to annotate the V, J and CDR3 of the TCR reads. Every sample was subsampled to the same number of TCRs (28,000) for the PS versus PT1 abundance plots. TCRs were defined as expanded if absent before sensitization and observed at least eight times at the 2-week time point. Through fastp at Q25 and MiXCR, TCRdb rebuilt clones from the public reads, retaining in-frame beta chains. Every entry covers one CDR3 protein and lists the most common genes and DNA from its rows. The V and J calls shown here were made by TCRdb, not taken from the authors' results. The sample table shows around 300,000 distinct CDR3 sequences, and roughly 8% are seen once. More than 0.95% of the sample comes from the top ten.

The rearranged segments are TRBV4-3 and TRBJ1-5; no D gene can be assigned with confidence. The source was whole blood, collected in connection with sensitization to the hapten diphenylcyclopropenone (DPC). This TCR came from a young man with alopecia areata. Some clones in this sample may be carry-over from other donors' samples. The CDR3 region reads CASSPQLGNGNQPQHF. In nucleotides, the sequence is TGCGCCAGCAGCCCACAACTCGGGAACGGCAATCAGCCCCAGCATTTT.